The 6 T cell receptor beta chains reported below all come from one sample, sequenced in a study of T-cell reconstitution after alpha-beta-depleted transplantation in children. As it was prepared, the TCRbeta library received unique molecular identifiers. TCRdb redid the calling of the PCR reads with MiXCR, one entry per CDR3 protein. The sample contains approximately 400,000 distinct CDR3 sequences, about 11% of which appear only once. The sequencing used PBMCs from the stem cell graft donor, collected from the stem cell graft. The receptors were gathered from a human donor who donated a stem cell graft to a child with acute myeloid leukemia.

This clonotype was detected a few times. The CDR3 coding sequence is TGCAGCGTTGAGATAGGGGACGGGACCTACGAGCAGTACTTC. This sequence encodes CSVEIGDGTYEQYF. The chain recombines TRBV29-1 with TRBJ2-7, with D perhaps matching TRBD1 or TRBD2 (5 bases each). The CDR3 is 14 residues long. Trimming took off 3 bases at V and 2 bases at J, with 14 bases between the two ends. Germline-derived CDR1 and CDR2 are SQVTM and ANQGSEA.

This clonotype was seen a handful of times. The chain carries TRBV29-1 and TRBJ2-3; 9 positions agree with TRBD2. Unmatched junction bases numbered 9, after V lost 4 bases and J lost 1 base. Germline loops: CDR1 SQVTM, CDR2 ANQGSEA. The CDR3 spans 16 residues. The CDR3 loop reads CSVVEAGGLRTDTQYF. The CDR3 bases are TGCAGCGTTGTAGAGGCGGGGGGGCTTCGCACAGATACGCAGTATTTT.

This clonotype showed up many times. V usage is TRBV6-2 or TRBV6-3 and J usage is TRBJ1-1, with D hard to call. The CDR3 totals 14 residues. Trimming stripped 2 bases from V and 4 bases from J, with 11 bases between. CDR1 is MNHEY and CDR2 is SVGEGT in the germline V gene. The CDR3 DNA is TGTGCCAGCAGTTACGGACGATGGGGCACTGAAGCTTTCTTT. Its protein product is CASSYGRWGTEAFF.

This clonotype was seen only a few times. The V and J genes are TRBV4-1 and TRBJ2-5; 8 nucleotides match TRBD2. The J segment lost 0 bases and the V segment lost 1 base, leaving 4 bases of the junction unmatched. The CDR3 covers 16 residues. The germline V gene has CDR1 MGHRA and CDR2 YSYEKL. The CDR3 loop is CASSQGRGGYQETQYF. The CDR3 DNA reads as TGCGCCAGCAGCCAAGGCCGGGGGGGGTACCAAGAGACCCAGTACTTC.

This clonotype appeared many times. The DNA of the CDR3 is TGCAGTGCTGACTCCGGACAGGGACACACAGATACGCAGTATTTT. Translation gives CSADSGQGHTDTQYF. The chain carries TRBV20-1 and TRBJ2-3; 8 nucleotides match TRBD1. The CDR3 spans 15 residues. Germline V gene lookup returns CDR1 DFQATT and CDR2 SNEGSKA (reference sequence). V dropped 5 bases and J dropped 2; count of bases not matched to a gene: 9.

This clonotype was seen a handful of times. The gene calls are TRBV6-5 and TRBJ2-1; TRBD2 aligns across 10 bases. J lost 4 bases, V lost 7 bases, and 10 bases had no gene match. Per the germline V gene, CDR1 is MNHEY and CDR2 is SVGAGI. CDR3 size: 16 residues. The CDR3 DNA is TGTGCCAGCAATTCCCCGCGGACTAGCGGATACAATGAGCAGTTCTTC. The encoded protein is CASNSPRTSGYNEQFF.